This TCR beta chain comes out of a study of blood T cells in healthy people across ages. Donors ranged from 6 to 90 years old and were healthy Caucasians in Russia. Samples had at least 7 million PBMCs isolated from them. A second PCR, run for about 7 to 12 cycles, used a sample-barcoded 5' primer plus a J-beta primer mix. A template-switch adaptor with 12 random nucleotides tagged each cDNA molecule. Each CDR3 protein is one row after TCRdb ran MiXCR on the 5' RACE reads. This table has about a million distinct CDR3 sequences, 40% to 60% appearing once. The sequenced sample was blood. The origin of this receptor is a man aged 25-45 years in good health.

The CDR3 loop is CASSLEGLGGYTF. The CDR3, as DNA: TGTGCCAGCTCGCTTGAAGGTCTCGGAGGCTACACCTTC. This chain uses TRBV18 with TRBJ1-2, with D unresolved. The CDR3 extends over 13 amino acids. The germline gives CDR1 KGHSH, CDR2 LQKENI. V gave up 6 bases and J gave up 8 bases, with 16 bases separating them. The variable domain in full, completed from reference TRBV18 and TRBJ1-2, reads NAGVMQNPRHLVRRRGQEARLRCSPMKGHSHVYWYRQLPEEGLKFMVYLQKENIIDESGMPKERFSAEFPKEGPSILRIQQVVRGDSAAYFCASSLEGLGGYTFGSGTRLTVV.